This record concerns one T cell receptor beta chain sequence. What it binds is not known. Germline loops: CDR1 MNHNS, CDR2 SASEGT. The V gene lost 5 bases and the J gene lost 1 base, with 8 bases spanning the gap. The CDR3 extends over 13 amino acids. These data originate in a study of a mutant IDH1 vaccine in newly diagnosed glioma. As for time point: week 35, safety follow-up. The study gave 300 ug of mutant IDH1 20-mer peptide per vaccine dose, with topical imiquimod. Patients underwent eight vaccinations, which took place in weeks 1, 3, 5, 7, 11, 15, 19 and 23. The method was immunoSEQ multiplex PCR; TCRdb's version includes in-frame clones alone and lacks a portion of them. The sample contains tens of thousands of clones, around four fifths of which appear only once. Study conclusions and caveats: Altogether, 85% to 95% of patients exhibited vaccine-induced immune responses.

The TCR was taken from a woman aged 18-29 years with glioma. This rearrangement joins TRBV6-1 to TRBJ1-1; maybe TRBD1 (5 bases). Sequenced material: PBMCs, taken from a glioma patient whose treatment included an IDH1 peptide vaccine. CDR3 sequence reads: CASSPQGNTEAFF. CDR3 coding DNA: TGTGCCAGCAGTCCCCAGGGGAACACTGAAGCTTTCTTT.